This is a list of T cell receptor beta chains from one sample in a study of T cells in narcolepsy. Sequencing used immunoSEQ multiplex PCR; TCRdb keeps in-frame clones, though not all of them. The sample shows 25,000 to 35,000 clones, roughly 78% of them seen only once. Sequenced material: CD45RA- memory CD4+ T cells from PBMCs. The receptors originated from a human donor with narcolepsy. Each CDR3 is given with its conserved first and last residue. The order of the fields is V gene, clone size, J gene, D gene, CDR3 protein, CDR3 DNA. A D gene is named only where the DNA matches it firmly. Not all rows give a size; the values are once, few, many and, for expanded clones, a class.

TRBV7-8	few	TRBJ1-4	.	CASSVRGSRTNEKLFF	TGTGCCAGCAGCGTGAGGGGAAGTCGGACTAATGAAAAACTGTTTTTT
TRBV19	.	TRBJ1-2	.	CASIDRSRNYGYTF	TGTGCCAGTATCGACAGGTCAAGGAACTATGGCTACACCTTC
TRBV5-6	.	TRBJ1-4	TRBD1	CASSPPGQQREKLFF	TGTGCCAGCAGCCCCCCGGGACAGCAGAGGGAAAAACTGTTTTTT
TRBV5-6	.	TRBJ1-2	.	CASSSPGGYGYTF	TGTGCCAGCAGCTCTCCTGGGGGCTATGGCTACACCTTC
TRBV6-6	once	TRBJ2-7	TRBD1	CASSYSGTVYEQYF	TGTGCCAGCAGTTACTCGGGGACAGTCTACGAGCAGTACTTC
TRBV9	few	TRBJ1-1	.	CASSGQQNTEAFF	TGTGCCAGCAGCGGACAGCAGAACACTGAAGCTTTCTTT
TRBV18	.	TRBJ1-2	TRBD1	CASSSDRAGGYTF	TGTGCCAGCTCATCGGACAGGGCGGGCGGCTACACCTTC
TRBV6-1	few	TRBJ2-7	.	CASVGVYEQYF	TGTGCCAGCGTAGGGGTTTACGAGCAGTACTTC
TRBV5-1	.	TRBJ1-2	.	CASSFSQTNYGYTF	TGCGCCAGCAGCTTCTCCCAGACTAACTATGGCTACACCTTC
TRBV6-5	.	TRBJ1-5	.	CASEGTASNQPQHF	TGTGCCAGTGAGGGAACGGCGAGCAATCAGCCCCAGCATTTT
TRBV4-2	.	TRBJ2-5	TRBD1	CASSHEDRVEETQYF	TGTGCCAGCAGCCATGAAGACAGGGTAGAAGAGACCCAGTACTTC
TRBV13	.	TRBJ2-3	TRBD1	CASSLTGGYIDTQYF	TGTGCCAGCAGCTTAACAGGGGGCTATATCGATACGCAGTATTTT
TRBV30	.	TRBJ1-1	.	CAWKGLGRSGTEAFF	TGTGCCTGGAAGGGCCTCGGGCGAAGTGGGACTGAAGCTTTCTTT
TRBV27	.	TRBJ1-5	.	CASSLYQTQGGNQPQHF	TGTGCCAGCAGTTTGTATCAGACCCAGGGAGGCAATCAGCCCCAGCATTTT
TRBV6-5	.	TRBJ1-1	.	CASSEKGRLGAFF	TGTGCCAGCAGTGAAAAAGGCCGGCTGGGGGCTTTCTTT
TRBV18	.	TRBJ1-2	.	CASSTKDGNYGYTF	TGTGCCAGCTCAACGAAGGACGGAAACTATGGCTACACCTTC
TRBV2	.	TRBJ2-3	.	CASSLEPDTQYF	TGTGCCAGCAGTCTGGAGCCAGATACGCAGTATTTT
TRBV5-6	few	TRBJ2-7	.	CASSLINSFYEQYF	TGTGCCAGCAGCTTGATCAACAGCTTCTACGAGCAGTACTTC
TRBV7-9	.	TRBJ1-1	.	CASSLMEGGTEAFF	TGTGCCAGCAGCTTAATGGAGGGTGGCACTGAAGCTTTCTTT
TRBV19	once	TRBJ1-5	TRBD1	CASRLGDRGRNQPQHF	TGTGCCAGCCGACTAGGGGACAGGGGACGCAATCAGCCCCAGCATTTT
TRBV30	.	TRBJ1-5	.	CAWSFQGLQPQHF	TGTGCCTGGAGTTTCCAGGGTCTTCAGCCCCAGCATTTT
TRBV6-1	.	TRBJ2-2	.	CASSRTTNTGELFF	TGTGCCAGCAGCCGGACAACCAACACCGGGGAGCTGTTTTTT